One and the same sample provided the 28 T cell receptor beta chains below, sequenced in a study of breast tumors, draining lymph nodes, adjacent tissues (dated by TCRdb to the mid-2010s). The library was generated by multiplex PCR. Instrument used: Illumina HiSeq 2000. The raw public data were reprocessed by TCRdb itself: fastp quality trimming at Q25, MiXCR clonotype calling, in-frame beta chains only. A single entry per CDR3 protein holds the most common genes and DNA from its merged rows. The table for this sample lists 200,000 to 250,000 distinct CDR3 sequences; 30% to 35% of them were counted only once. The ten biggest clones cover approximately 3.6% of the sample. The axillary draining lymph nodes of breast cancer patients were the source of the lymph node samples. The sample comprised axillary lymph node tissue. Receptors originate from a female donor with breast cancer. Some clones in this sample may be carry-over from other donors' samples.

This clonotype was observed many times. The V call is TRBV7-2, the J call TRBJ2-1, with a weak D call TRBD2 (5 bases). This CDR3 comprises 13 residues. V lost 2 bases and J lost 5, with 7 bases in between. Germline V gene data show CDR1 as SGHTA and CDR2 as FQGNSA. The CDR3, as DNA: TGTGCCAGCAGCTTACCGGGAAACAATGAGCAGTTCTTC. This codes for CASSLPGNNEQFF.

This clonotype was detected many times. This chain joins TRBV5-6 and TRBJ2-3; 9 bases are shared with TRBD2. V was pared by 4 bases and J by 2 bases, with 5 bases of the junction left unmatched. The CDR3 is 15 residues long. Germline-derived CDR1 and CDR2 are SGHDT and YYEEEE. Written as DNA, the CDR3 is TGTGCCAGCAGCCCACTAGCGGGCATCACAGATACGCAGTATTTT. Its translation is CASSPLAGITDTQYF.

In this sample, this clonotype turned up a few times. This CDR3 reads CASRAQVAEAFF. The CDR3 region has the DNA TGTGCCAGCAGGGCTCAGGTGGCTGAAGCTTTCTTT. The rearrangement joins TRBV2 to TRBJ1-1, with unresolved D. With 6 bases removed from V and 6 bases from J, the gap between germline ends came to 11 bases. CDR1 and CDR2 (germline): SNHLY, FYNNEI. The CDR3 has 12 amino acids.

The CDR3 DNA reads TGTGCCAGCACCAATCTAGCGGGAGGTGGAGAGACCCAGTACTTC. This codes for CASTNLAGGGETQYF. The chain is built from TRBV5-8 and TRBJ2-5, with TRBD2 matching over 11 bases. Germline V gene data show CDR1 as SGHTS and CDR2 as YDEGEE. The CDR3 runs 15 residues. With 6 bases clipped from V and 4 bases from J, the junction kept 8 bases outside the gene matches.

Ten or more counts support this clonotype. V is TRBV10-2 and J is TRBJ1-5, with 7 bases lining up with TRBD1. Losses at the gene ends were 0 bases for V and 4 bases for J; bases not matched to a gene: 3. Per the germline V gene, CDR1 is WSHSY and CDR2 is SAAADI. The CDR3 runs 15 residues. The CDR3 spells CASSESGTANQPQHF. CDR3 nucleotide sequence: TGCGCCAGCAGTGAGTCAGGGACAGCAAATCAGCCCCAGCATTTT.

In its sample, this clonotype was seen many times. The rearrangement joins TRBV2 to TRBJ2-1; no firm D call. This CDR3 is built from 11 residues. Trimming pared 5 bases from V and 8 bases from J, leaving 7 bases between. CDR1 and CDR2 from the germline V gene are SNHLY and FYNNEI. CDR3 nucleotide sequence: TGTGCCAGCAGTATAACGGATGAGCAGTTCTTC. The encoded protein is CASSITDEQFF.

The chain has TRBV19 and TRBJ2-2; 8 bases fit TRBD1. The junction had 6 bases not matched to a gene; V was cut back by 1 base and J by 5 bases. The CDR3 extends over 16 amino acids. The germline V gene has CDR1 LNHDA and CDR2 SQIVND (reference sequence). CDR3 loop: CASSIVTGDLTGELFF. CDR3 coding DNA: TGTGCCAGTAGTATAGTGACAGGGGATTTAACCGGGGAGCTGTTTTTT.

Concerning this clonotype: An end of the junction differs from the germline gene, which may be a read error. The DNA of the CDR3 is TGCGCCAGCGGCCAAGGAGGATACTACGAGCAGTACTTC. This translates into CASGQGGYYEQYF. This chain joins TRBV3-1 and TRBJ2-7, with D tentatively TRBD2 (5 bases). Germline-derived CDR1 and CDR2 are LGHDT and YNNKEL (reference sequence). The CDR3 is made up of 13 amino acids.

This chain joins TRBV7-3 and TRBJ2-7, with 13 bases identical to TRBD2. Germline-derived CDR1 and CDR2 are SGHTA and FQGTGA. This CDR3 has 15 amino acids. J gave up 9 bases and V 4 bases, and 9 bases lay outside the gene matches. CDR3 sequence (DNA): TGTGCCAGCAGCTCCGGGACTAGCGGGATAGTTGGGCAGTACTTC. Protein: CASSSGTSGIVGQYF. The variable domain in full, with the rest retrieved from reference TRBV7-3 and TRBJ2-7, is GAGVSQTPSNKVTEKGKYVELRCDPISGHTALYWYRQSLGQGPEFLIYFQGTGAADDSGLPNDRFFAVRPEGSVSTLKIQRTERGDSAVYLCASSSGTSGIVGQYFGPGTRLTVT.

There are a few counts of this clonotype. A much larger clonotype is one base distant, so this may be a read error. This chain joins TRBV13 and TRBJ2-7; a possible D gene is TRBD1 (5 bases). V dropped 3 bases and J dropped 3 bases, with 18 bases sitting between them. The CDR3 is made up of 16 amino acids. Germline CDR1 reads PRHDT; CDR2 reads FYEKMQ (reference sequence). Here the CDR3 DNA reads TGTGCCAGCAGCTTTCGGGCAGGGAAAAATGACTACGAGCAGTACTTC. The encoded protein is CASSFRAGKNDYEQYF. The full variable domain, in which reference TRBV13 and TRBJ2-7 provide the parts outside the CDR3, is AAGVIQSPRHLIKEKRETATLKCYPIPRHDTVYWYQQGPGQDPQFLISFYEKMQSDKGSIPDRFSAQQFSDYHSELNMSSLELGDSALYFCASSFRAGKNDYEQYFGPGTRLTVT.

This clonotype was seen just once. The chain couples TRBV7-2 to TRBJ2-3; D is possibly TRBD2 (5 bases). V lost 10 bases and J 6 bases, leaving 17 bases between the germline ends. This CDR3 contains 13 residues. Germline-derived CDR1 and CDR2 are SGHTA and FQGNSA. The CDR3 DNA sequence: TGTGCCACCAGGTCCCGGGGTGGCGATACGCAGTATTTT. This sequence encodes CATRSRGGDTQYF. Complete variable domain (other parts from reference TRBV7-2 and TRBJ2-3): GAGVSQSPSNKVTEKGKDVELRCDPISGHTALYWYRQSLGQGLEFLIYFQGNSAPDKSGLPSDRFSAERTGGSVSTLTIQRTQQEDSAVYLCATRSRGGDTQYFGPGTRLTVL.

As regards this clonotype: Since a much larger clone is just one base distant, this may be a read error. The chain combines TRBV29-1 with TRBJ1-2; D gene ambiguous. Germline V gene sequence: CDR1 SQVTM, CDR2 ANQGSEA. This CDR3 has 14 residues. The CDR3 coding sequence is TGCAGCGCCGGACGTTCGTGGCAAAGGGAAGGCTGCACCTTC. Protein: CSAGRSWQREGCTF.

The V and J genes are TRBV2 and TRBJ2-7; 11 positions agree with TRBD2. The length of the CDR3 is 14 residues. Germline CDR1 is SNHLY and CDR2 is FYNNEI. CDR3 protein: CARPIAGGAYEQYF. The CDR3 nucleotides are TGTGCTAGACCCATAGCGGGAGGGGCCTACGAGCAGTACTTC.

This clonotype was recorded at least ten times. The chain recombines TRBV2 with TRBJ2-7; 8 bases map to TRBD1. CDR3 size: 12 residues. V lost 6 bases and J lost 7; bases outside the gene matches: 5. Germline CDR1 is SNHLY and CDR2 is FYNNEI. In nucleotides, the CDR3 is TGTGCCAGCAGCGACAGGGGTGGGGAGCAGTACTTC. Residues: CASSDRGGEQYF.

This clonotype was seen a handful of times. The chain links TRBV12-5 to TRBJ1-2; 9 bases line up with TRBD1. CDR1 is LGHNT and CDR2 is FRNRAP in the germline V gene. The CDR3 covers 16 residues. Trimming removed 3 bases from V and 2 bases from J; junction bases left unmatched: 7. DNA of the CDR3: TGTGCTAGTGGTTTCATCCCCGGGACAGGGAACTATGGCTACACCTTC. Residues: CASGFIPGTGNYGYTF.

The genes are TRBV24-1 and TRBJ2-3; no firm D call. Per the germline V gene, CDR1 is KGHDR and CDR2 is SFDVKD. The CDR3 extends over 14 amino acids. Trimming removed 3 bases at V and 4 bases at J, with 10 bases between. Here the CDR3 DNA reads TGTGCCACCAGTGATGATAGGTCTGCAGATACGCAGTATTTT. Amino acid sequence: CATSDDRSADTQYF.

The rearrangement links TRBV25-1 to TRBJ2-3, with 13 bases lining up with TRBD2. Germline CDR1 is MGHDK and CDR2 is SYGVNS. There are 16 residues in the CDR3. Losses at the gene ends were 2 bases for V and 3 bases for J; bases not matched to a gene: 2. CDR3 protein: CASSEPGLAGTDTQYF. Here the CDR3 DNA reads TGTGCCAGCAGTGAACCGGGACTAGCGGGGACAGATACGCAGTATTTT.

For this clonotype: The junction departs from the called germline gene at one end, perhaps through a read error. This chain connects TRBV7-8 to TRBJ2-3; TRBD2 agrees at 10 bases. This CDR3 contains 18 residues. From germline, CDR1 is SGHVS and CDR2 FQNEAQ. The CDR3 region has the DNA TGTGCCAGCAGCCCTGGACTAGCGGCTCCCACTAGCACACATACGCAGTATTTT. It yields the protein CASSPGLAAPTSTHTQYF.

There are many counts of this clonotype. The chain has TRBV12-3 or TRBV12-4 and TRBJ2-7, with D possibly being TRBD2 (6 bases). With 4 bases removed from V and 3 bases from J, the gap between germline ends came to 7 bases. This CDR3 comprises 12 residues. The DNA of the CDR3 is TGTGCCAGCAGTTCGGGGGTCTACGAGCAGTACTTC. Translated: CASSSGVYEQYF.

This clonotype came up many times. The chain combines TRBV3-1 with TRBJ1-2; D remains ambiguous. This CDR3 contains 14 residues. V was trimmed by 3 bases and J by 3 bases, leaving 11 bases between them. Germline CDR1 is LGHDT and CDR2 is YNNKEL (reference sequence). The CDR3 nucleotides read TGTGCCAGCAGCCAGGCCGGGAGATACTATGGCTACACCTTC. It encodes CASSQAGRYYGYTF.

This clonotype occurred a few times. The V gene is TRBV2, the J gene TRBJ2-1; TRBD2 agrees at 12 bases. J lost 7 bases, V lost 8 bases, and 9 bases had no gene match. Per the germline V gene, CDR1 is SNHLY and CDR2 is FYNNEI. This CDR3 comprises 15 residues. CDR3 sequence reads: CASGLLAGGINEQFF. The CDR3 DNA follows: TGTGCCAGCGGGCTACTAGCGGGAGGAATAAATGAGCAGTTCTTC.

This clonotype was recorded at least ten times. The chain has TRBV4-3 and TRBJ2-6, with D possibly being TRBD1 or TRBD2 (5 bases each). Germline assignment: CDR1 LGHNA and CDR2 YSLEER. V lost 4 bases and J 0 bases, leaving 10 bases between the germline ends. The CDR3 has 16 residues. The CDR3 coding sequence is TGCGCCAGCAGCCCTCGGGGCCACTCTGGGGCCAACGTCCTGACTTTC. Amino acid sequence: CASSPRGHSGANVLTF.

The chain uses TRBV6-6 and TRBJ1-5; tentative D call: TRBD1 (6 bases). Between the trimmed V and J ends, which lost 5 bases and 7 bases, there was a span of 15 bases. Germline loops: CDR1 MNHNY, CDR2 SVGAGI (reference sequence). The CDR3 has 14 amino acids. The CDR3 coding sequence is TGTGCCAGCAGTCATGCCAGGGGTGTACAGCCCCAGCATTTT. Amino acids: CASSHARGVQPQHF.

This clonotype came up many times. The V and J genes are TRBV24-1 and TRBJ1-6; TRBD1 might be the D (6 bases). Germline V CDR1 and CDR2: KGHDR, SFDVKD. V shed 10 bases and J shed 8 bases, with 38 bases lying between them. This CDR3 has 21 amino acids. The CDR3 here is CATSRQSTGIVERFGYSPLHF. DNA of the CDR3: TGTGCCACGAGTCGTCAGTCCACAGGGATTGTGGAACGATTTGGTTATTCACCCCTCCACTTT.

This clonotype was recorded many times. This sequence joins TRBV2 and TRBJ1-2, with TRBD1 matching over 7 bases. This CDR3 comprises 14 residues. CDR1 and CDR2 from the germline V gene are SNHLY and FYNNEI. With 7 bases clipped from V and 1 base from J, the junction kept 6 bases outside the gene matches. Here the CDR3 DNA reads TGTGCCAGCACCGACAGGGACCTTAACTATGGCTACACCTTC. Translating it yields CASTDRDLNYGYTF.

This clonotype appeared a single time. This chain connects TRBV29-1 to TRBJ1-2, with a weak D call TRBD1 (5 bases). The CDR3 loop spans 15 amino acids. In germline, CDR1 is SQVTM, CDR2 ANQGSEA. Trimming took 6 bases from V and 4 from J, leaving 21 bases between them. The chain's CDR3 is CSVLPSRGTSYGYTF. In DNA, the CDR3 is TGCAGCGTCCTACCCAGTCGGGGGACTAGCTATGGCTACACCTTC.

This clonotype has only one observation. The CDR3 does not end in the conserved phenylalanine or tryptophan, so this is likely a read error. Because the CDR3's place on the DNA is in doubt, the DNA is left out and the CDR3 is given as listed by TCRdb. The chain uses TRBV5-1 and TRBJ2-7; the listed D gene, TRBD1, was not tested against the DNA. Germline CDR1 is SGHRS and CDR2 is YFSETQ. The CDR3 extends over 10 residues, inclusive of both ends. The CDR3 spells CASSGGQGSN.

This clonotype occurred many times. CDR3: CASSPTAGGNEKLFF. In nucleotides, the CDR3 is TGTGCCAGCAGCCCCACAGCTGGGGGGAATGAAAAACTGTTTTTT. The V gene is TRBV7-9, the J gene TRBJ1-4, with D perhaps TRBD1 (5 bases). V was pared by 5 bases and J by 5 bases, with 15 bases between. This CDR3 contains 15 residues. In germline, CDR1 is SEHNR, CDR2 FQNEAQ (reference sequence). The whole variable domain, remainder taken from reference TRBV7-9 and TRBJ1-4, is DTGVSQNPRHKITKRGQNVTFRCDPISEHNRLYWYRQTLGQGPEFLTYFQNEAQLEKSRLLSDRFSAERPKGSFSTLEIQRTEQGDSAMYLCASSPTAGGNEKLFFGSGTQLSVL.